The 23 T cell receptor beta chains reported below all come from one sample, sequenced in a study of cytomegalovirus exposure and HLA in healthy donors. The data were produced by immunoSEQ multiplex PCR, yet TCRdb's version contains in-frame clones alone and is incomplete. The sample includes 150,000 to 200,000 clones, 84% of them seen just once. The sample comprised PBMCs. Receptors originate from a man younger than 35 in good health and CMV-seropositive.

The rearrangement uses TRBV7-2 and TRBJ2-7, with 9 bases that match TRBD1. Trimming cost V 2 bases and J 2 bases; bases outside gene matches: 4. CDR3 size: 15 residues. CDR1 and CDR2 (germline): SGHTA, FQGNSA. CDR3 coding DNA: TGTGCCAGCAGCTTACTGGGACAGGGCCCCTACGAGCAGTACTTC. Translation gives CASSLLGQGPYEQYF. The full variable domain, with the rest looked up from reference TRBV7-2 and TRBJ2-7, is GAGVSQSPSNKVTEKGKDVELRCDPISGHTALYWYRQSLGQGLEFLIYFQGNSAPDKSGLPSDRFSAERTGGSVSTLTIQRTQQEDSAVYLCASSLLGQGPYEQYFGPGTRLTVT.

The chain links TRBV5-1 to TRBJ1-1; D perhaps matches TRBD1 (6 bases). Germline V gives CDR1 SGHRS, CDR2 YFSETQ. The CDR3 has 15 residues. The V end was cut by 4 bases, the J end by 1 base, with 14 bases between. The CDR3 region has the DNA TGCGCCAGCAGCCCGTTTCCAGGGGCGAACACTGAAGCTTTCTTT. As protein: CASSPFPGANTEAFF.

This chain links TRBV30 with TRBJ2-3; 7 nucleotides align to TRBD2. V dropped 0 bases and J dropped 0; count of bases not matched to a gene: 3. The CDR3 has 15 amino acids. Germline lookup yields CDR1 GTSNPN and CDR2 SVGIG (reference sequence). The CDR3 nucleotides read TGTGCCTGGAGTGTTCTAGCGGTGAGCACAGATACGCAGTATTTT. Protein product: CAWSVLAVSTDTQYF.

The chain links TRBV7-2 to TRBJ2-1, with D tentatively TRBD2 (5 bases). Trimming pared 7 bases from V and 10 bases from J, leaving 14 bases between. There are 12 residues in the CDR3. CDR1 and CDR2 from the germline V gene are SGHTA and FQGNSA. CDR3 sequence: CASKLDGLEQFF. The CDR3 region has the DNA TGTGCCAGCAAACTAGACGGATTGGAGCAGTTCTTC.

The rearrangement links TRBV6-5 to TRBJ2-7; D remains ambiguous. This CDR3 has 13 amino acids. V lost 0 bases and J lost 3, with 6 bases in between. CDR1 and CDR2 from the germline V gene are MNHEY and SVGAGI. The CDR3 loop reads CASSYSENYEQYF. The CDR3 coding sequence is TGTGCCAGCAGTTACTCGGAGAACTACGAGCAGTACTTC.

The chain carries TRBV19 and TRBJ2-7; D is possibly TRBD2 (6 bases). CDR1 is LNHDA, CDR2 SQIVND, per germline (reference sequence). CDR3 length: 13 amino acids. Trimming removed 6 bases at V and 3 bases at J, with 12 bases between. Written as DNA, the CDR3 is TGTGCCAGTAGGGCCCAGGGAGGCTACGAGCAGTACTTC. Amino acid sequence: CASRAQGGYEQYF.

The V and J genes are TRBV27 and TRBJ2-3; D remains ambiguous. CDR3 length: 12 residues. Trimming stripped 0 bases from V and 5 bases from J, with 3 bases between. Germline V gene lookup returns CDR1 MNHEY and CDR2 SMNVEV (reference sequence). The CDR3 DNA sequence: TGTGCCAGCAGTTTATCGCGAGATACGCAGTATTTT. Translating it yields CASSLSRDTQYF.

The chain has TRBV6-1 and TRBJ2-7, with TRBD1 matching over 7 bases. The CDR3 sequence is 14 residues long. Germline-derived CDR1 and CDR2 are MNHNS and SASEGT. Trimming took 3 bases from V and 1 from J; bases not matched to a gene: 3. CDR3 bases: TGTGCCAGCAGTGAGTCCAGGGGGTCCTACGAGCAGTACTTC. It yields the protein CASSESRGSYEQYF.

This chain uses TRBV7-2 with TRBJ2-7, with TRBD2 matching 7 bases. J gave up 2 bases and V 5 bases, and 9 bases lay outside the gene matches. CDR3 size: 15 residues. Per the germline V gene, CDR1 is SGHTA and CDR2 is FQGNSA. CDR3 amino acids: CASSPRVRGAYEQYF. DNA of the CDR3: TGTGCCAGCAGCCCGCGGGTACGGGGGGCCTACGAGCAGTACTTC. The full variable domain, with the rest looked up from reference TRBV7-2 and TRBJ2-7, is GAGVSQSPSNKVTEKGKDVELRCDPISGHTALYWYRQSLGQGLEFLIYFQGNSAPDKSGLPSDRFSAERTGGSVSTLTIQRTQQEDSAVYLCASSPRVRGAYEQYFGPGTRLTVT.

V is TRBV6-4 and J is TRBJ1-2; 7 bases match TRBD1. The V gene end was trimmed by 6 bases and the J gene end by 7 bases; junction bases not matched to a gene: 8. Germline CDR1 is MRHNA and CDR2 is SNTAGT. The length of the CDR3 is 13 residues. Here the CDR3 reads CASRQTGSAGYTF. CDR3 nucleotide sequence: TGTGCCAGCAGGCAGACAGGGTCGGCTGGCTACACCTTC.

CDR3 nucleotide sequence: TGTGCCAGCAGCCCGTCGGGAGCGGGATTCACAGATACGCAGTATTTT. Translating it yields CASSPSGAGFTDTQYF. The chain recombines TRBV4-2 with TRBJ2-3, with 7 bases identical to TRBD2. This CDR3 has 16 residues. Trimming cost V 4 bases and J 2 bases; bases outside gene matches: 9. Germline CDR1 LGHNA, CDR2 YNFKEQ.

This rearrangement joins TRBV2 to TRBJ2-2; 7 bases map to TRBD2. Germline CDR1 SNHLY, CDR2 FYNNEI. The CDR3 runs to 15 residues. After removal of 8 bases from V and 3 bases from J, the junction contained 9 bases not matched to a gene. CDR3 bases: TGTGCCAGCTCTAGAGTGGGGGGGGACACCGGGGAGCTGTTTTTT. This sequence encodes CASSRVGGDTGELFF.

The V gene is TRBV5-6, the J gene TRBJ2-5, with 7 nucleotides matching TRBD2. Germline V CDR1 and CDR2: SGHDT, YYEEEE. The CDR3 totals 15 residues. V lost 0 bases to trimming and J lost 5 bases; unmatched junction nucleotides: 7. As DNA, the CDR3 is TGTGCCAGCAGCTTGGGGGGGAGGGCCCAGGAGACCCAGTACTTC. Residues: CASSLGGRAQETQYF.

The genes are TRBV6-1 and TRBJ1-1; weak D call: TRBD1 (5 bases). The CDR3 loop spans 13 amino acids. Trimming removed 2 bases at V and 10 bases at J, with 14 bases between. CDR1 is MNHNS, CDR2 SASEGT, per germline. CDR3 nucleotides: TGTGCCAGCAGTGAAAATGTGGGGCGCGGAGCTTTCTTT. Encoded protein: CASSENVGRGAFF.

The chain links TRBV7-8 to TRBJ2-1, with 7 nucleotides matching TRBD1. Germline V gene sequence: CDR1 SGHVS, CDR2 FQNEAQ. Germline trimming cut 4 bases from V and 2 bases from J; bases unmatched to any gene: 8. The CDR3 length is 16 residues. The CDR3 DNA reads TGTGCCAGCAGCTCCACAAGGCAGGGGGCCTACAATGAGCAGTTCTTC. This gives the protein CASSSTRQGAYNEQFF.

The CDR3 coding sequence is TGTGCCAGCTCCAGGGGTGCGGAGACCCAGTACTTC. Translated: CASSRGAETQYF. The chain combines TRBV18 with TRBJ2-5, with a tentative D call TRBD1 (6 bases). The CDR3 contains 12 residues. Germline V lookup: CDR1 KGHSH, CDR2 LQKENI. The V gene lost 6 bases and the J gene lost 5 bases, with 10 bases spanning the gap.

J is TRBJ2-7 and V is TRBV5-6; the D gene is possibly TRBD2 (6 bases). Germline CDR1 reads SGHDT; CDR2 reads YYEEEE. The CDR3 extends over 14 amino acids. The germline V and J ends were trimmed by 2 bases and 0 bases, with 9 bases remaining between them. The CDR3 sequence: CASSFGRSSYEQYF. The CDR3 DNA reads TGTGCCAGCAGCTTTGGGAGGTCCTCCTACGAGCAGTACTTC.

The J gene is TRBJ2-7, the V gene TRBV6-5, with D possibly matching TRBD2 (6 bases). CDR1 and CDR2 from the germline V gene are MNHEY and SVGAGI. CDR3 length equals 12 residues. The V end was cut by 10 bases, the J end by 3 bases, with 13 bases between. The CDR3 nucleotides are TGTGCCACGGGGGACTCTAACTACGAGCAGTACTTC. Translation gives CATGDSNYEQYF.

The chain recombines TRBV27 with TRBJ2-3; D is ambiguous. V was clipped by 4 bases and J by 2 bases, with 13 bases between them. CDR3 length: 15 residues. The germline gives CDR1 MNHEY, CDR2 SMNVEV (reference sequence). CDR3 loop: CASSSPRGTTDTQYF. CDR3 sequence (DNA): TGTGCCAGCAGTTCCCCGAGAGGCACCACAGATACGCAGTATTTT.

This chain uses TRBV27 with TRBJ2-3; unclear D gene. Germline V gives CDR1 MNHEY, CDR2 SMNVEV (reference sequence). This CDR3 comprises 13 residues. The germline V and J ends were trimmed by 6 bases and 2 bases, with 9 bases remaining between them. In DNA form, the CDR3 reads TGTGCCAGCAGCCTAAAGTTCACAGATACGCAGTATTTT. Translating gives CASSLKFTDTQYF.

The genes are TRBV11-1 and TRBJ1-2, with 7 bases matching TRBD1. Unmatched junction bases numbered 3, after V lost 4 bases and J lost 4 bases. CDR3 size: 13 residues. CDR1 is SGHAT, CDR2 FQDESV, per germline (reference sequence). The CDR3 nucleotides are TGTGCCAGCAGCTCGGGACAGAGCTATGGCTACACCTTC. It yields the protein CASSSGQSYGYTF.

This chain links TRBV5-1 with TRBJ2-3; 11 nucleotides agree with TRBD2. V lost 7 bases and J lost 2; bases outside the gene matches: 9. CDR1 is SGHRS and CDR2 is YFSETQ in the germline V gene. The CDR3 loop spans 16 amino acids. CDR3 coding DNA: TGCGCCAGCCGAGGGCTAGCGGGAGGAAACACAGATACGCAGTATTTT. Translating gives CASRGLAGGNTDTQYF.

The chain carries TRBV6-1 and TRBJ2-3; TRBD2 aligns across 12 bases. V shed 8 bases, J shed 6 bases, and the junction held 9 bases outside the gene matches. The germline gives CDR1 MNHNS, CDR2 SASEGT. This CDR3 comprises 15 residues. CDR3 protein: CASLSSGRASDTQYF. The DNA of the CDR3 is TGTGCCAGCCTATCTAGCGGGAGGGCCTCGGATACGCAGTATTTT.